This T cell receptor beta chain was found in a study of blood T cell repertoires in COVID-19. Study as a whole: COVID-19 samples collected from the United States, Italy and Spain covered acute and convalescent phases. In each case, the material was cDNA or gDNA derived from T cells, B-cell-depleted T cells, or PBMCs.

Generated by immunoSEQ multiplex PCR, the TCRdb table keeps only in-frame clones and is missing some. Among approximately 110,000 clones, more than 75% were seen once, and the ten largest hold around 5%. Trimming left V 3 bases short and J 0 bases short, with 11 bases between. The length of the CDR3 is 16 residues. Germline values: CDR1 SGHTA, CDR2 FQGTGA. What was sequenced was peripheral blood. The rearrangement uses TRBV7-3 and TRBJ2-2, with a weak D call TRBD2 (6 bases). The clonotype was recovered from a human donor in a cohort sampled during active COVID-19. The DNA of the CDR3 is TGTGCCAGCAGCTTTAGCGGCCAGGCGAACACCGGGGAGCTGTTTTTT. Translating it yields CASSFSGQANTGELFF. Combining the CDR3 with reference TRBV7-3 and TRBJ2-2 gives the whole variable domain GAGVSQTPSNKVTEKGKYVELRCDPISGHTALYWYRQSLGQGPEFLIYFQGTGAADDSGLPNDRFFAVRPEGSVSTLKIQRTERGDSAVYLCASSFSGQANTGELFFGEGSRLTVL.